This entry lists 32 T cell receptor beta chains sequenced from one sample in a study of T cell responses to AZD1222 COVID-19 vaccine. Profiled with immunoSEQ multiplex PCR; TCRdb holds only in-frame clones, not every one. The data contain fewer than 110,000 clones, over 80% of them singletons. The sequencing used peripheral blood, collected 28 days after the second AZD1222 dose. Every receptor here comes from an adult who received the AZD1222 COVID-19 vaccine.

The V and J genes are TRBV10-1 and TRBJ2-7; a weak D match, TRBD1 (5 bases). Deletions cut 0 bases from V and 5 bases from J, with 14 bases between. This CDR3 region has 15 residues. CDR1 and CDR2 (germline): WNHNN, SYGVQD (reference sequence). CDR3 in amino acids: CASSESLQVSHEQYF. Written as DNA, the CDR3 is TGCGCCAGCAGTGAGTCGTTACAGGTCAGCCACGAGCAGTACTTC.

The chain has TRBV5-6 and TRBJ1-5; unclear D gene. CDR1 and CDR2 (germline): SGHDT, YYEEEE. The V and J ends lost 2 bases and 4 bases respectively, with 7 bases between them. The CDR3 loop spans 13 amino acids. The CDR3 region is CASSFRENQPQHF. DNA for the CDR3: TGTGCCAGCAGCTTTAGGGAGAATCAGCCCCAGCATTTT.

The V and J genes are TRBV5-1 and TRBJ2-3; unclear D gene. The V end was cut by 2 bases, the J end by 0 bases, with 13 bases between. The V gene's germline CDR1 is SGHRS and CDR2 YFSETQ. This CDR3 is built from 16 residues. The CDR3 DNA is TGCGCCAGCAGCTTAGTAGACAACCCTAGCACAGATACGCAGTATTTT. Protein sequence: CASSLVDNPSTDTQYF.

This rearrangement joins TRBV19 to TRBJ2-1; D is ambiguous. Germline CDR1 and CDR2: LNHDA and SQIVND (reference sequence). The CDR3 extends over 15 amino acids. V lost 5 bases, J lost 0 bases, and 11 bases lay in between. CDR3 coding DNA: TGTGCCAGTAGTCGACCCAGGAGCTCCTACAATGAGCAGTTCTTC. Translated, it gives CASSRPRSSYNEQFF.

V gene TRBV5-4 combines with J gene TRBJ2-4; D tentatively fits TRBD1 or TRBD2 (5 bases each). The germline CDR1 and CDR2 sequences are SGHNT and YYREEE (reference sequence). V was trimmed by 5 bases and J by 5 bases, leaving 8 bases between them. The CDR3 length is 12 residues. This CDR3 reads CASRGTQNIQYF. CDR3 coding DNA: TGTGCCAGCAGGGGGACGCAAAACATTCAGTACTTC.

The J gene is TRBJ1-5, the V gene TRBV2; D perhaps matches TRBD1 (5 bases). V was trimmed by 5 bases and J by 7 bases, leaving 15 bases between them. CDR1 and CDR2 (germline): SNHLY, FYNNEI. This CDR3 spans 14 amino acids. CDR3 amino acids: CASSHLGRGQPQHF. The CDR3 DNA follows: TGTGCCAGCAGTCACTTGGGGAGGGGCCAGCCCCAGCATTTT.

The CDR3 here is CASSPPRRTDTQYF. DNA for the CDR3: TGTGCCAGTAGTCCCCCCCGGCGGACAGATACGCAGTATTTT. V usage is TRBV19 and J usage is TRBJ2-3; D remains unclear. Germline-derived CDR1 and CDR2 are LNHDA and SQIVND (reference sequence). This CDR3 has 14 residues. Trimming left V 5 bases short and J 3 bases short, with 12 bases between.

The chain recombines TRBV4-1 with TRBJ1-6; 11 nucleotides match TRBD1. The CDR3 covers 15 residues. J was trimmed by 10 bases and V by 0 bases; bases with no gene match: 2. In germline, CDR1 is MGHRA, CDR2 YSYEKL. The DNA for the CDR3 is TGCGCCAGCAGCCAAGATGGGGACAGGGGGTCACCCCTCCACTTT. It codes for CASSQDGDRGSPLHF.

The chain employs TRBV30 and TRBJ1-2; weak D call: TRBD1 (6 bases). From germline, CDR1 is GTSNPN and CDR2 SVGIG (reference sequence). The CDR3 runs 14 residues. V lost 0 bases and J lost 5, with 13 bases in between. The DNA of the CDR3 is TGTGCCTGGAGTGTACAAGGGGGATGGTATGGCTACACCTTC. Translated: CAWSVQGGWYGYTF.

This clone appeared a single time. The chain has TRBV9 and TRBJ2-7; 7 nucleotides line up with TRBD1. Germline CDR1 is SGDLS and CDR2 is YYNGEE. The junction had 0 bases not matched to a gene; V was cut back by 0 bases and J by 0 bases. There are 14 residues in the CDR3. The CDR3 nucleotides read TGTGCCAGCAGCGTAGAGGGGGCCTCCTACGAGCAGTACTTC. Protein product: CASSVEGASYEQYF.

The V gene is TRBV7-3, the J gene TRBJ1-6, with D perhaps TRBD1 (5 bases). Deletions cut 5 bases from V and 7 bases from J, with 21 bases between. Germline CDR1 reads SGHTA; CDR2 reads FQGTGA. The CDR3 extends over 17 amino acids. The CDR3 bases are TGTGCCAGCAGCCAAGTGGGGGGATCGCCAATCAATTCACCCCTCCACTTT. As protein: CASSQVGGSPINSPLHF.

The chain recombines TRBV2 with TRBJ1-5, with 8 positions matching TRBD1. The CDR3 runs 15 residues. Germline CDR1 reads SNHLY; CDR2 reads FYNNEI. J gave up 9 bases and V 6 bases, and 13 bases lay outside the gene matches. The CDR3 DNA is TGTGCCAGCAGCGGAGGGTCGGCAGGGGGCACGCCCCAGCATTTT. It encodes CASSGGSAGGTPQHF.

V and J are TRBV11-3 and TRBJ2-3; 7 nucleotides agree with TRBD2. CDR3 size: 15 residues. Per the germline V gene, CDR1 is SGHNT and CDR2 is YENEEA. J was trimmed by 6 bases and V by 1 base; bases with no gene match: 7. DNA for the CDR3: TGTGCCAGCAGCTTAGTCGGCGGGAGTAGGGATACGCAGTATTTT. This codes for CASSLVGGSRDTQYF.

The V and J genes are TRBV4-1 and TRBJ2-5; 8 bases align to TRBD2. Unmatched junction bases numbered 10, after V lost 0 bases and J lost 7 bases. The CDR3 sequence is 16 residues long. In germline, CDR1 is MGHRA, CDR2 YSYEKL. The CDR3: CASSQDRGGSQGTQYF. CDR3 nucleotide sequence: TGCGCCAGCAGCCAAGACCGCGGGGGGTCCCAGGGGACCCAGTACTTC.

The chain recombines TRBV28 with TRBJ2-7; D unresolved. This CDR3 comprises 14 residues. Looked up from germline, CDR1 is MDHEN and CDR2 is SYDVKM. V gave up 6 bases and J gave up 2 bases, with 14 bases separating them. The CDR3 DNA sequence: TGTGCCAGCAGCCCCCCGGTTCGGGCCTACGAGCAGTACTTC. It specifies CASSPPVRAYEQYF.

The V gene is TRBV2, the J gene TRBJ2-5; D unclear. Trimming cost V 4 bases and J 5 bases, with 14 bases left between them. There are 14 residues in the CDR3. Germline assignment: CDR1 SNHLY and CDR2 FYNNEI. The CDR3 loop is CASSARPIQETQYF. The DNA of the CDR3 is TGTGCCAGCAGTGCACGACCCATCCAGGAGACCCAGTACTTC.

This chain links TRBV4-2 with TRBJ2-7; 10 nucleotides line up with TRBD2. Germline CDR1 is LGHNA and CDR2 is YNFKEQ. The CDR3 runs to 19 residues. V shed 0 bases and J 6 bases; nucleotides not matched to a gene: 17. DNA of the CDR3: TGTGCCAGCAGCCAAGATCCCCCGCGAGGGGCTAGCGGGAGAGGCGAGCAGTACTTC. Residues: CASSQDPPRGASGRGEQYF.

This sequence joins TRBV28 and TRBJ1-3, with D maybe TRBD1 (5 bases). The CDR3 spans 16 residues. Germline V gives CDR1 MDHEN, CDR2 SYDVKM. Trimming stripped 6 bases from V and 0 bases from J, with 15 bases between. The CDR3 is CASSLRIGVSGNTIYF. CDR3 bases: TGTGCCAGCAGCTTACGGATAGGGGTCTCTGGAAACACCATATATTTT.

The chain couples TRBV5-1 to TRBJ1-1, with 8 bases matching TRBD1. CDR1 and CDR2 from the germline V gene are SGHRS and YFSETQ. J lost 4 bases, V lost 3 bases, and 8 bases had no gene match. CDR3 size: 15 residues. The CDR3 coding sequence is TGCGCCAGCAGCTCGCCGGACAGGGTTGCCACTGAAGCTTTCTTT. It encodes CASSSPDRVATEAFF.

The chain couples TRBV6-4 to TRBJ2-5; no clear D gene. Germline-derived CDR1 and CDR2 are MRHNA and SNTAGT. This CDR3 is built from 12 residues. Between the trimmed V and J ends, which lost 4 bases and 5 bases, there was a span of 8 bases. The CDR3 sequence is CASSGLRETQYF. As DNA, the CDR3 is TGTGCCAGCAGTGGCTTGAGGGAGACCCAGTACTTC.

The chain is built from TRBV5-1 and TRBJ2-7, with D unclear. Trimming took off 7 bases at V and 6 bases at J, with 17 bases between the two ends. This CDR3 is 13 amino acids long. Looked up from germline, CDR1 is SGHRS and CDR2 is YFSETQ. CDR3 residues: CASASSSSGEQYF. CDR3 nucleotides: TGCGCCAGCGCGTCCTCTTCCTCGGGCGAGCAGTACTTC.

The rearrangement uses TRBV28 and TRBJ1-4, with D unclear. This CDR3 has 16 amino acids. Trimming shortened V by 5 bases and J by 8 bases, and 21 bases separated the two germline ends. Germline assignment: CDR1 MDHEN and CDR2 SYDVKM. CDR3 protein: CASSGRREEPREKLFF. The CDR3 bases are TGTGCCAGCAGTGGGAGGCGGGAAGAGCCGAGGGAAAAACTGTTTTTT.

This sequence joins TRBV7-3 and TRBJ1-5; TRBD1 matches at 7 bases. CDR3 length equals 13 residues. Per the germline V gene, CDR1 is SGHTA and CDR2 is FQGTGA. V was pared by 5 bases and J by 5 bases, with 3 bases of the junction left unmatched. CDR3 bases: TGTGCCAGCAGCAGGGACAGATATCAGCCCCAGCATTTT. Its translation: CASSRDRYQPQHF.

This clone has just one count. This chain joins TRBV7-3 and TRBJ2-2, with D perhaps given as TRBD1 or TRBD2 (5 bases each). The CDR3 totals 15 residues. CDR1 and CDR2 (germline): SGHTA, FQGTGA. Trimming stripped 8 bases from V and 0 bases from J, with 13 bases between. CDR3 bases: TGTGCCAGCGGGGCTAGCACTACGAACACCGGGGAGCTGTTTTTT. Translating it yields CASGASTTNTGELFF.

The genes are TRBV4-3 and TRBJ1-6, with 7 bases matching TRBD1. J lost 5 bases, V lost 1 base, and 8 bases had no gene match. The CDR3 totals 17 residues. Per germline, CDR1 LGHNA and CDR2 YSLEER. The CDR3 reads CASSQVTKGANNSPLHF. The CDR3 bases are TGCGCCAGCAGCCAAGTCACCAAGGGGGCTAATAATTCACCCCTCCACTTT.

The rearrangement uses TRBV20-1 and TRBJ2-5; unclear D gene. V gave up 4 bases and J gave up 4 bases, with 7 bases separating them. CDR1 is DFQATT and CDR2 is SNEGSKA in the germline V gene (reference sequence). This CDR3 is built from 11 residues. As DNA, the CDR3 is TGCAGTGCTAAGTGGGGAGAGACCCAGTACTTC. As protein: CSAKWGETQYF.

This clone is a singleton in its sample. In nucleotides, the CDR3 is TGTGCCAGCAGCTTGGGGACTAGCGGGGTGGCCGGGGAGCTGTTTTTT. Encoded protein: CASSLGTSGVAGELFF. The chain combines TRBV5-4 with TRBJ2-2; 12 positions agree with TRBD2. Trimming at V came to 0 bases and at J to 6 bases, leaving 3 bases not matched to a gene. The CDR3 has 16 amino acids. Germline V CDR1 and CDR2: SGHNT, YYREEE (reference sequence).

The rearrangement links TRBV30 to TRBJ1-5; D uncertain. The CDR3 contains 12 residues. The germline V and J ends were trimmed by 0 bases and 14 bases, with 14 bases remaining between them. CDR1 is GTSNPN and CDR2 is SVGIG in the germline V gene (reference sequence). The CDR3 DNA reads TGTGCCTGGAGTGTATTGGGCAATAACAAGCATTTT. It encodes CAWSVLGNNKHF.

This clone was counted once. The chain has TRBV19 and TRBJ2-7; D possibly uses TRBD1 or TRBD2 (5 bases each). CDR3 length: 14 amino acids. Per germline, CDR1 LNHDA and CDR2 SQIVND (reference sequence). Deletions cut 5 bases from V and 1 base from J, with 12 bases between. Here the CDR3 reads CASSPRDGSYEQYF. For the CDR3, the DNA is TGTGCCAGTAGTCCGAGGGACGGTTCCTACGAGCAGTACTTC. Supplemented by reference TRBV19 and TRBJ2-7, the full variable domain reads DGGITQSPKYLFRKEGQNVTLSCEQNLNHDAMYWYRQDPGQGLRLIYYSQIVNDFQKGDIAEGYSVSREKKESFPLTVTSAQKNPTAFYLCASSPRDGSYEQYFGPGTRLTVT.

J is TRBJ1-1 and V is TRBV14; D unclear. The germline gives CDR1 SGHDN, CDR2 FVKESK. This CDR3 comprises 15 residues. Trimming stripped 0 bases from V and 4 bases from J, with 12 bases between. CDR3 in DNA: TGTGCCAGCAGCCAAGAGAACATCCGGGTCACTGAAGCTTTCTTT. Residues: CASSQENIRVTEAFF.

This chain connects TRBV28 to TRBJ1-4, with unresolved D. Trimming took off 7 bases at V and 7 bases at J, with 19 bases between the two ends. Germline lookup yields CDR1 MDHEN and CDR2 SYDVKM. This CDR3 comprises 15 residues. This CDR3 reads CASKLSGPWGEKLFF. As DNA, the CDR3 is TGTGCCAGCAAACTCTCCGGGCCATGGGGTGAAAAACTGTTTTTT. Using reference TRBV28 and TRBJ1-4 for the parts outside the CDR3, the full variable domain is DVKVTQSSRYLVKRTGEKVFLECVQDMDHENMFWYRQDPGLGLRLIYFSYDVKMKEKGDIPEGYSVSREKKERFSLILESASTNQTSMYLCASKLSGPWGEKLFFGSGTQLSVL.

Concerning this clone itself: One end of the junction fails to match germline, which may point to a read error. V usage is TRBV28 and J usage is TRBJ2-2, with 8 positions matching TRBD1. Germline-derived CDR1 and CDR2 are MDHEN and SYDVKM. CDR3 length: 14 residues. This CDR3 is CASSSPPTLRDRLF. The CDR3 DNA follows: TGTGCCAGCAGTTCCCCACCGACACTACGGGACAGGCTTTTT.